A selection of T cell receptor beta chains follows, all from one sample in a study of OX40 agonist ivuxolimab in advanced cancers. Data came from immunoSEQ multiplex PCR; TCRdb stores just in-frame clones and leaves some out. This table holds under 75,000 clones, around 86% found once. The specimen was CD4+ or CD8+ T cells sorted from blood, collected in a trial of the OX40 agonist ivuxolimab. These receptors were taken from an adult with an advanced solid tumor such as melanoma, head and neck, liver or kidney cancer. Both conserved end residues are part of each CDR3. D genes are given only for firm matches. For some rows the clone size is stated as once, few or many, or as a class when expanded; others skip it.

>NA|NA|TRBJ2-3|TRBV4-1
CASSPLALVDTQYF
TGCGCCAGCAGCCCCTTAGCGCTAGTAGATACGCAGTATTTT
>NA|NA|TRBJ2-1|TRBV5-5
CASSFLAGIEQFF
TGTGCCAGCAGCTTTTTGGCTGGGATTGAGCAGTTCTTC
>NA|NA|TRBJ2-3|TRBV15
CATSRLAGPTDTQYF
TGTGCCACCAGCAGACTAGCCGGCCCCACAGATACGCAGTATTTT
>few|TRBD1|TRBJ1-2|TRBV28
CASIDMGQQIGDGYTF
TGTGCCAGCATCGACATGGGACAGCAAATAGGAGATGGCTACACCTTC
>NA|NA|TRBJ1-2|TRBV5-8
CASSPLRTAVGYTF
TGTGCCAGCAGCCCCCTAAGGACAGCCGTCGGCTACACCTTC
>NA|NA|TRBJ1-1|TRBV5-1
CASSRGPVGNTEAFF
TGCGCCAGCAGCCGGGGCCCAGTGGGGAACACTGAAGCTTTCTTT
>NA|NA|TRBJ1-6|TRBV6-5
CASRQTNSPLHF
TGTGCCAGCAGACAAACAAATTCACCCCTCCACTTT
>NA|NA|TRBJ1-2|TRBV6-1
CASTQGYGYTF
TGTGCCAGCACCCAGGGGTACGGCTACACCTTC
>NA|NA|TRBJ2-3|TRBV7-6
CASSLRGRLSTDTQYF
TGTGCCAGCAGCTTACGCGGACGGCTAAGCACAGATACGCAGTATTTT
>NA|NA|TRBJ1-4|TRBV6-1
CASSEYQGPANEKLFF
TGTGCCAGCAGTGAATATCAGGGTCCAGCTAATGAAAAACTGTTTTTT
>NA|NA|TRBJ2-7|TRBV9
CASSVDLNSYEQYF
TGTGCCAGCAGCGTAGATCTCAATTCCTACGAGCAGTACTTC
>NA|NA|TRBJ2-7|TRBV18
CASSPGWEQYF
TGTGCCAGCTCTCCGGGGTGGGAGCAGTACTTC
>NA|NA|TRBJ2-3|TRBV5-4
CASSKYTDTQYF
TGTGCCAGCAGCAAATACACAGATACGCAGTATTTT
>NA|TRBD2|TRBJ2-7|TRBV7-2
CASSLARGLSYYEQYF
TGTGCCAGCAGCTTAGCGCGGGGGTTGTCCTACTACGAGCAGTACTTC
>NA|TRBD2|TRBJ2-7|TRBV28
CASSSRRSGRSYEQYF
TGTGCCAGCAGTTCACGGAGGAGCGGGAGGTCCTACGAGCAGTACTTC
>NA|NA|TRBJ1-3|TRBV10-3
CAISELGGEDTIYF
TGTGCCATCAGTGAGCTTGGAGGGGAGGACACCATATATTTT
>NA|TRBD1|TRBJ1-2|TRBV27
CASSSVPGQGHGYTF
TGTGCCAGCAGTTCTGTCCCGGGACAGGGTCATGGCTACACCTTC
>few|TRBD1|TRBJ1-2|TRBV4-1
CASSQDRGGRGYTF
TGCGCCAGCAGCCAAGATAGAGGGGGCCGGGGCTACACCTTC
>NA|TRBD1|TRBJ1-2|TRBV7-2
CASSRDRPYGYTF
TGTGCCAGCAGCCGGGACAGACCCTATGGCTACACCTTC
>NA|NA|TRBJ2-5|TRBV5-4
CASSLASRGWETQYF
TGTGCCAGCAGCTTGGCCTCGAGGGGATGGGAGACCCAGTACTTC
>NA|TRBD1|TRBJ1-5|TRBV19
CASSVGTATKSQPQHF
TGTGCCAGTAGTGTCGGGACAGCCACTAAGAGTCAGCCCCAGCATTTT
>NA|NA|TRBJ2-7|TRBV21-1
CASSTLPGLAEEGYEQYF
TGTGCCAGCAGCACCCTTCCGGGACTAGCGGAGGAGGGGTACGAGCAGTACTTC
>NA|NA|TRBJ2-5|TRBV7-2
CASSLGRETQYF
TGTGCCAGCAGCTTAGGGAGAGAGACCCAGTACTTC
>NA|NA|TRBJ1-4|TRBV7-8
CASSIGGGNGEKLFF
TGTGCCAGCAGCATCGGCGGGGGGAATGGTGAAAAACTGTTTTTT
>NA|TRBD1|TRBJ2-7|TRBV6-6
CASRKTGGLDEQYF
TGTGCCAGCAGAAAGACAGGGGGTCTCGACGAGCAGTACTTC
>NA|NA|TRBJ2-5|TRBV5-4
CASSLGQGSSETQYF
TGTGCCAGCAGCTTGGGGCAGGGCTCTAGTGAGACCCAGTACTTC
>NA|NA|TRBJ2-2|TRBV5-4
CASSWGLQGNTGELFF
TGTGCCAGCAGCTGGGGCCTCCAGGGGAACACCGGGGAGCTGTTTTTT
>NA|NA|TRBJ1-5|TRBV27
CASRPGGGQPQHF
TGTGCCAGCAGACCGGGTGGGGGTCAGCCCCAGCATTTT
>NA|NA|TRBJ2-3|TRBV29-1
CSVGEDTQYF
TGCAGCGTTGGGGAAGATACGCAGTATTTT
>NA|TRBD1|TRBJ1-1|TRBV6-5
CASSYSGTGLNTEAFF
TGTGCCAGCAGTTACTCAGGGACAGGGTTGAACACTGAAGCTTTCTTT
>NA|TRBD2|TRBJ2-3|TRBV4-3
CASSLSGGTDTQYF
TGCGCCAGCAGCCTTAGCGGGGGAACAGATACGCAGTATTTT
>NA|NA|TRBJ2-7|TRBV11-2
CASSSLPSYEQYF
TGTGCCAGCAGCTCCCTCCCATCCTACGAGCAGTACTTC
>NA|TRBD2|TRBJ2-5|TRBV11-3
CASSLVSGGMETQYF
TGTGCCAGCAGCTTAGTTTCGGGAGGGATGGAGACCCAGTACTTC
>NA|TRBD2|TRBJ2-7|TRBV4-2
CASSLGLAGGESYEQYF
TGTGCCAGCAGCCTTGGACTAGCGGGGGGAGAATCCTACGAGCAGTACTTC
>NA|TRBD1|TRBJ1-2|TRBV19
CASSTPGQGYGYTF
TGTGCCAGTAGTACGCCAGGACAGGGATATGGCTACACCTTC
>NA|TRBD1|TRBJ1-2|TRBV30
CAWSAGTGAVGYTF
TGTGCCTGGAGTGCCGGCACAGGGGCAGTTGGCTACACCTTC
>NA|NA|TRBJ2-7|TRBV7-8
CASSLGSWAGSYEQYF
TGTGCCAGCAGCTTAGGATCTTGGGCAGGGAGCTACGAGCAGTACTTC
>NA|NA|TRBJ1-4|TRBV28
CASSLEGSANEKLFF
TGTGCCAGCAGTTTAGAGGGAAGCGCTAATGAAAAACTGTTTTTT
>NA|NA|TRBJ1-4|TRBV2
CASCSVGGEATNEKLFF
TGTGCCAGCTGTAGTGTCGGAGGGGAGGCAACTAATGAAAAACTGTTTTTT
>NA|NA|TRBJ2-7|TRBV11-2
CASSLGRGRRTYEQYF
TGTGCCAGCAGCTTAGGCCGGGGGAGACGGACCTACGAGCAGTACTTC
>NA|NA|TRBJ2-5|TRBV23-1
CASSQSWSGSPQETQYF
TGCGCCAGCAGTCAATCGTGGTCGGGGTCCCCCCAAGAGACCCAGTACTTC
>NA|NA|TRBJ2-7|TRBV9
CASSAGFQSEQYF
TGTGCCAGCAGCGCGGGATTCCAGAGCGAGCAGTACTTC
>NA|TRBD1|TRBJ1-1|TRBV25-1
CASSELTGGFEAFF
TGTGCCAGCAGTGAATTAACAGGGGGCTTTGAAGCTTTCTTT
>few|TRBD1|TRBJ2-5|TRBV19
CAPQRRGTGETQYF
TGTGCCCCCCAGCGGCGGGGGACAGGGGAGACCCAGTACTTC
>NA|TRBD2|TRBJ2-3|TRBV25-1
CASSDWTSGSTDTQYF
TGTGCCAGCAGTGACTGGACTAGCGGTAGCACAGATACGCAGTATTTT